This is a list of T cell receptor beta chains from one sample in a study of T-cell reconstitution after alpha-beta-depleted transplantation in children. One entry per CDR3 protein results from TCRdb running MiXCR on the PCR reads. Here the sample spans 670,000 or so distinct CDR3 sequences, about 12% being singletons. Here the sequenced sample was PBMCs, taken before TCRalphabeta/CD19-depleted stem cell transplant. All receptors derive from a girl aged 2-10 years with congenital amegakaryocytic thrombocytopenia, due to receive a stem cell transplant. The CDR3 runs from the conserved cysteine through the conserved F or W. A D gene is named only where the DNA matches it firmly. The listing skips clone size in some rows; elsewhere it reads once, few, many or a size class.

j_call clone_size v_call d_call cdr3_nt cdr3_aa
TRBJ2-1 many TRBV20-1 TRBD2 TGCAGTGCTAGAGGGAGAACTAGCGGATACAATGAGCAGTTCTTC CSARGRTSGYNEQFF
TRBJ2-3 many TRBV20-1 . TGCAGTGCGTGGGGGGTATCCGGGAGCACAGATACGCAGTATTTT CSAWGVSGSTDTQYF
TRBJ2-4 many TRBV7-9 TRBD1 TGTGCCAGCAGCCAAGACTACAGGGGGGTTGGAAACATTCAGTACTTC CASSQDYRGVGNIQYF
TRBJ2-3 . TRBV5-1 TRBD1 TGCGCCAGCAGCTTTCAGGGGGCGTCCCCAGATACGCAGTATTTT CASSFQGASPDTQYF
TRBJ1-4 . TRBV30 . TGTGCCTGGAGTGACGGGCGGTCAGCACTGGAAAAACTGTTTTTT CAWSDGRSALEKLFF
TRBJ2-7 many TRBV5-1 TRBD2 TGCGCCAGCAGCTTAGGACTAGCGGGAGACTACGAGCAGTACTTC CASSLGLAGDYEQYF
TRBJ2-3 many TRBV29-1 TRBD2 TGCAGCATGACTGGGACTAGCGGGAGGGCAGATACGCAGTATTTT CSMTGTSGRADTQYF
TRBJ2-7 many TRBV5-1 . TGCGCCAGCAGCTTGGAGTTAGGCCCTCTCTACGAGCAGTACTTC CASSLELGPLYEQYF
TRBJ2-1 few TRBV7-2 . TGTGCCAGCAGCTGGCCACAGGGTCCTGAGCAGTTCTTC CASSWPQGPEQFF
TRBJ2-7 few TRBV20-1 . TGCAGTGCTAGAGATCTAGGGGGAGGGAGCTCCTACGAGCAGTACTTC CSARDLGGGSSYEQYF
TRBJ2-4 . TRBV7-2 . TGTGCCAGCAGCCTTGGGCCAAACATTCAGTACTTC CASSLGPNIQYF
TRBJ2-3 many TRBV6-1 TRBD2 TGTGCCAGCAGCCTTCCAGCGGGAGGGGCCACAGATACGCAGTATTTT CASSLPAGGATDTQYF
TRBJ2-3 many TRBV4-1 . TGCGCCAGCAGCCCTCCATTGGATACGCAGTATTTT CASSPPLDTQYF
TRBJ2-3 many TRBV5-1 . TGCGCCAGCAGCTCGGCAGGTGGTCCCCTGTCGGGAGAGACAGATACGCAGTATTTT CASSSAGGPLSGETDTQYF
TRBJ2-7 many TRBV12-3/TRBV12-4 TRBD2 TGTGCCAGCACCTCGACTAGCGGCACCTACGAGCAGTACTTC CASTSTSGTYEQYF
TRBJ1-2 . TRBV7-8 TRBD1 TGTGCCAGCAGCCAAAATAAAGACAGGGGCTATGGCTACACCTTC CASSQNKDRGYGYTF
TRBJ2-1 many TRBV7-2 TRBD1 TGTGCCAGCAGCCGCACCGGGACAGCAAATGAGCAGTTCTTC CASSRTGTANEQFF
TRBJ2-3 . TRBV20-1 TRBD2 TGCAGTCCAACTAGCGGGAGGGCGGAGGGCACAGATACGCAGTATTTT CSPTSGRAEGTDTQYF
TRBJ2-1 many TRBV7-3 . TGTGCCAGCAGCTTAACGAGGAGTAATGAGCAGTTCTTC CASSLTRSNEQFF
TRBJ2-3 . TRBV20-1 . TGCAGTGTCCGATCCGGGACGCCTCCGGGAGATACGCAGTATTTT CSVRSGTPPGDTQYF
TRBJ2-7 many TRBV21-1 . TGTGCCAGCAGCAAACCGCCAGGGTCTCAGTACTTC CASSKPPGSQYF
TRBJ2-3 many TRBV6-5 . TGTGCCAGCAGTAACAGGGATAGCACAGATACGCAGTATTTT CASSNRDSTDTQYF
TRBJ2-7 many TRBV10-3 TRBD2 TGTGCCATCAGTGAGGCGCAGGGACTAGGCGACGAGCAGTACTTC CAISEAQGLGDEQYF
TRBJ1-2 . TRBV15 . TGTGCCACCAGCAGAGGAGGGGCGGACAGTGGCTACACCTTC CATSRGGADSGYTF
TRBJ1-1 . TRBV19 TRBD1 TGTGCCAGTAGTTACCTGGACAGGGGGGTCACTGAAGCTTTCTTT CASSYLDRGVTEAFF
TRBJ2-1 . TRBV29-1 . TGCAGCGTTGATGGTGTTGTGGGGGATTCCTACAATGAGCAGTTCTTC CSVDGVVGDSYNEQFF
TRBJ1-4 few TRBV4-1 . TGCGCCAGCAGCCCCGACAGTAATGAAAAACTGTTTTTT CASSPDSNEKLFF
TRBJ2-1 many TRBV13 TRBD2 TGTGCCAGCAGCACTCTAGCGGATGAGCAGTTCTTC CASSTLADEQFF
TRBJ2-7 . TRBV28 TRBD1 TGTGCCAGCAGGGCCCGGGACAGGGGATCTGGTGAGCAGTACTTC CASRARDRGSGEQYF
TRBJ2-5 few TRBV29-1 . TGCAGCACCTTAGGACAGCAGGACGGGGCCCAGTACTTC CSTLGQQDGAQYF
TRBJ1-4 . TRBV12-3/TRBV12-4 TRBD1 TGTGCCAGCAGTCGAGACAGGGGAGAGAGGGAAAAACTGTTTTTT CASSRDRGEREKLFF